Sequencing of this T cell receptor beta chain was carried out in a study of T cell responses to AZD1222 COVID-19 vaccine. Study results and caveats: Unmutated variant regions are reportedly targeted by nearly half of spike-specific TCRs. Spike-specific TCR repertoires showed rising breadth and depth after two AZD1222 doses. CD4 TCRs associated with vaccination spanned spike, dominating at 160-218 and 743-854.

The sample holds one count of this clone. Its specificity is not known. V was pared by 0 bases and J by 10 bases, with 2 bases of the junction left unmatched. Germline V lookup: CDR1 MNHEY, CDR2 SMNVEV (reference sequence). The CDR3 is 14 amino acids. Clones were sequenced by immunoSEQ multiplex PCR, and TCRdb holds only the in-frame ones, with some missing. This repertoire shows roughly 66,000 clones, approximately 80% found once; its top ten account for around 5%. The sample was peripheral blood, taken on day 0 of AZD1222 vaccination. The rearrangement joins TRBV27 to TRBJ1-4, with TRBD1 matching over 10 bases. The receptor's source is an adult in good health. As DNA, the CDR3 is TGTGCCAGCAGTTTATCCGGACAGGGGGGAAAACTGTTTTTT. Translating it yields CASSLSGQGGKLFF.